The T cell receptor beta chain under discussion was sequenced for a study of response to subunit inactivated influenza vaccine. On this clonotype: Its specificity is not known.

TCRdb recomputed calls from the RT-PCR reads with MiXCR, one row per CDR3 protein. The sample consists of about 480,000 distinct CDR3 sequences, 13% of them appearing once. V dropped 5 bases and J dropped 8 bases, with 14 bases sitting between them. The CDR3 is made up of 13 amino acids. CDR1 and CDR2 from the germline V gene are SGHTA and FQGTGA. Study-level findings and limits: Each seasonal influenza vaccination, the authors suggested, recruits few new T cells.

The sequence came from a man aged 50 to 60 who received an inactivated influenza vaccine. Sequenced here: PBMCs from blood, sampled 40 to 50 days after vaccination. J is TRBJ2-3 and V is TRBV7-3; D may be TRBD1 (5 bases). The CDR3 region is CASSRTLQGTQYF. As DNA, the CDR3 is TGTGCCAGCAGCCGGACCCTCCAGGGTACGCAGTATTTT.